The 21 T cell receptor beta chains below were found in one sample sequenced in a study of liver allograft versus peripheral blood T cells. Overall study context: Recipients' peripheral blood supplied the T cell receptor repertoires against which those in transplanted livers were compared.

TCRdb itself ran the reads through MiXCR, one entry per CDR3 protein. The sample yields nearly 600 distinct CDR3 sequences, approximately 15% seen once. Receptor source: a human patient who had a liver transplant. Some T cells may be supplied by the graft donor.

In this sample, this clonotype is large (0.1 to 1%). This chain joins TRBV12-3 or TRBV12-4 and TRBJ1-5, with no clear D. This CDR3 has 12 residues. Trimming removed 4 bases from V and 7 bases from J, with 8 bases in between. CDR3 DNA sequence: TGTGCCAGCAGTTGGGAGAGACAGCCCCAGCATTTT. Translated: CASSWERQPQHF.

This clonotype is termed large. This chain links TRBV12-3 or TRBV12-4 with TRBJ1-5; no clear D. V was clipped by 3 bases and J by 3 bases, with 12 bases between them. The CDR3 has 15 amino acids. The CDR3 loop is CASSLHSISNQPQHF. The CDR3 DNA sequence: TGTGCCAGCAGTTTGCACAGTATTTCCAATCAGCCCCAGCATTTT.

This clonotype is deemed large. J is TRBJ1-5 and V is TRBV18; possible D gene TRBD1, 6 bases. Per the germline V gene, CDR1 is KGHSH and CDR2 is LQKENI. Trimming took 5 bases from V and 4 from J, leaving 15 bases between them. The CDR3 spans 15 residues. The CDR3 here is CASSTGQSLNQPQHF. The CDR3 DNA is TGTGCCAGCTCAACTGGACAGAGCCTAAATCAGCCCCAGCATTTT.

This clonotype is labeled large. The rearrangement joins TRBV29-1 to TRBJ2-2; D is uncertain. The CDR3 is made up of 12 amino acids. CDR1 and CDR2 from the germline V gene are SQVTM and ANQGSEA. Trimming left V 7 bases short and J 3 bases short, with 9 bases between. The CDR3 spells CSARAYTGELFF. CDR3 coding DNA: TGCAGCGCCCGGGCCTACACCGGGGAGCTGTTTTTT.

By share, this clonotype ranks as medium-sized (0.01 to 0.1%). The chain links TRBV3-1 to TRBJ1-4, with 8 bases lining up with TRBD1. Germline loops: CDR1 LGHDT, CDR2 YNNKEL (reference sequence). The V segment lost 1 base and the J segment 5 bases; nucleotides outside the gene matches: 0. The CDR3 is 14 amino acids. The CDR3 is CASSQGTGNEKLFF. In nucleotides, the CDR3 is TGTGCCAGCAGCCAAGGGACAGGGAATGAAAAACTGTTTTTT. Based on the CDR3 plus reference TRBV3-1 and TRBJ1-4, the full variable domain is DTAVSQTPKYLVTQMGNDKSIKCEQNLGHDTMYWYKQDSKKFLKIMFSYNNKELIINETVPNRFSPKSPDKAHLNLHINSLELGDSAVYFCASSQGTGNEKLFFGSGTQLSVL.

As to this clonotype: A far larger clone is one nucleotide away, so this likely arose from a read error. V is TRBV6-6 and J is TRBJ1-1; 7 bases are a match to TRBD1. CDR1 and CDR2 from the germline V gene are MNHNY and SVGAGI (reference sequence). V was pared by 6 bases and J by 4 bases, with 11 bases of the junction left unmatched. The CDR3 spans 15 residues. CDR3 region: CASRASGGSGTEAFF. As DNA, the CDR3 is TGTGCCAGCAGAGCGTCAGGGGGTTCGGGCACTGAAGCTTTCTTT.

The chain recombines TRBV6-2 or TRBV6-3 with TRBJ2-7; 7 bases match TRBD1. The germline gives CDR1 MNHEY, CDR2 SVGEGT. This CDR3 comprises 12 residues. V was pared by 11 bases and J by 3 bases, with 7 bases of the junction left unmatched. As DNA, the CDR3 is TGTGCCTGCTCCGGGACAGTCTACGAGCAGTACTTC. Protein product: CACSGTVYEQYF.

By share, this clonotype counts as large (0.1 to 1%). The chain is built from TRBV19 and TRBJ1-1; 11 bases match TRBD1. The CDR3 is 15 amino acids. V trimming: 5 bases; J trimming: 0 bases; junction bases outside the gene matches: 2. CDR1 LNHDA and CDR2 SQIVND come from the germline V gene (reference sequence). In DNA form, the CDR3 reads TGTGCCAGTAGTGGACAGGGGGCGTTGAACACTGAAGCTTTCTTT. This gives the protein CASSGQGALNTEAFF.

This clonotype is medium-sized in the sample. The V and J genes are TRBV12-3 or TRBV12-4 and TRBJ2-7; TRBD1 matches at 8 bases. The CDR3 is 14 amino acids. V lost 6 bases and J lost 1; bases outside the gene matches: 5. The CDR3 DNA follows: TGTGCCAGCAGGGGACAGGTGGGGTCCTACGAGCAGTACTTC. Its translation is CASRGQVGSYEQYF.

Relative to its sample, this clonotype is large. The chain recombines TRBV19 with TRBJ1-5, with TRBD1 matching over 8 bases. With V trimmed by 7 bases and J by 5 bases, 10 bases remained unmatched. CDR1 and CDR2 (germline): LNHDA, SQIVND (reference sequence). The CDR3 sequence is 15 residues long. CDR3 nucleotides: TGTGCCAGTAAATTCGACAGGGGCTTATATCAGCCCCAGCATTTT. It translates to CASKFDRGLYQPQHF.

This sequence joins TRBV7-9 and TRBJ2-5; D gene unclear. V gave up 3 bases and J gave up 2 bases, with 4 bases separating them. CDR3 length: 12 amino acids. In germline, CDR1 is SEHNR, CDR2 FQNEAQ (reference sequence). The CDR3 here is CASSLDQETQYF. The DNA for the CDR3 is TGTGCCAGCAGCTTGGATCAAGAGACCCAGTACTTC. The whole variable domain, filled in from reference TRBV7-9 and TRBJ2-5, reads DTGVSQNPRHKITKRGQNVTFRCDPISEHNRLYWYRQTLGQGPEFLTYFQNEAQLEKSRLLSDRFSAERPKGSFSTLEIQRTEQGDSAMYLCASSLDQETQYFGPGTRLLVL.

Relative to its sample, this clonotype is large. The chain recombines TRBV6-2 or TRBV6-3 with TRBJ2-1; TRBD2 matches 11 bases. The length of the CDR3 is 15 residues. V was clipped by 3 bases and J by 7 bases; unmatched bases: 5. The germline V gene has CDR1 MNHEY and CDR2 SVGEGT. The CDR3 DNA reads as TGTGCCAGCAGTTATAGCGGGGGGGGCAGAAATGAGCAGTTCTTC. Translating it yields CASSYSGGGRNEQFF.

The CDR3 loop is CASKFDRWYGYTF. CDR3 sequence (DNA): TGTGCCAGTAAATTCGACAGGTGGTATGGCTACACCTTC. The chain uses TRBV19 and TRBJ1-2; a possible D gene is TRBD1 (6 bases). Trimming pared 7 bases from V and 5 bases from J, leaving 14 bases between. Germline V gene data show CDR1 as LNHDA and CDR2 as SQIVND (reference sequence). The CDR3 runs to 13 residues.

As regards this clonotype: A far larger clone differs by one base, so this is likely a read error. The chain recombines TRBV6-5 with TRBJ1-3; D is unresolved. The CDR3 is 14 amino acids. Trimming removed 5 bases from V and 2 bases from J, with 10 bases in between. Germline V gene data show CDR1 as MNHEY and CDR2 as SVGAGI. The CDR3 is CASSPPGAGNTIYF. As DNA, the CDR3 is TGTGCCAGCAGTCCCCCTGGGGCTGGAAACACCATATATTTT.

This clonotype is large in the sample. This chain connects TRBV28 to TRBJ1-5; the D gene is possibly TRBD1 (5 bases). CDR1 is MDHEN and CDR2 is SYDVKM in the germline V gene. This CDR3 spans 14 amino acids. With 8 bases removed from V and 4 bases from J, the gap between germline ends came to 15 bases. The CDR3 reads CASRPGRRNQPQHF. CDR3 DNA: TGTGCCAGCCGTCCGGGGCGAAGGAATCAGCCCCAGCATTTT.

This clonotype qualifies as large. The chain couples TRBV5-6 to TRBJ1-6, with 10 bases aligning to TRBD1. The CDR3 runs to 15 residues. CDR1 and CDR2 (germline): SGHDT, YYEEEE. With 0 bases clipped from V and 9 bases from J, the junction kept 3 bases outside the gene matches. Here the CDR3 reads CASSLGDRGPSPLHF. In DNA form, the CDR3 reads TGTGCCAGCAGCTTGGGGGACAGGGGCCCTTCACCCCTCCACTTT.

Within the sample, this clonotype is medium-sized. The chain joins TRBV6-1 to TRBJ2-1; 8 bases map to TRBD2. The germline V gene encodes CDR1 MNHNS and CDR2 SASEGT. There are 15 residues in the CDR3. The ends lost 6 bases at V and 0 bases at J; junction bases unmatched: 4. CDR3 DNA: TGTGCCAGCAGCCGCACTAGCGGCTCCTACAATGAGCAGTTCTTC. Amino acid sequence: CASSRTSGSYNEQFF.

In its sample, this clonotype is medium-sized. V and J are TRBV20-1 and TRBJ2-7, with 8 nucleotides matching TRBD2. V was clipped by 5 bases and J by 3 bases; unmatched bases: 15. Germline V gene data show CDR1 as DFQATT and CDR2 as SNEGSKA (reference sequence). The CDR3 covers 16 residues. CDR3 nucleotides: TGCAGTGCTGGTGGGGGAGGGCGGGGGGCCCTCTACGAGCAGTACTTC. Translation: CSAGGGGRGALYEQYF.

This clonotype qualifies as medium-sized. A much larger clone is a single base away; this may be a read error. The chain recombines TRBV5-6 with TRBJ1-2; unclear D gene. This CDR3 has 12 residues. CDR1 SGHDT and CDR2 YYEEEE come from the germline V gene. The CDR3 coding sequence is TGTACCAGCAGCTCACAGAGCTATGGCTACACCTTC. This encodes CTSSSQSYGYTF.

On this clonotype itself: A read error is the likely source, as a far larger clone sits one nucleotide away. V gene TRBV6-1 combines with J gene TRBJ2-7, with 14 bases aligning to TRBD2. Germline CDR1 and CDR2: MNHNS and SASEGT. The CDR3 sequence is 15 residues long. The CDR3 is CVSSRGLAGVYEQYF. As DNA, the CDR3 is TGTGTCAGCAGCCGGGGACTAGCGGGGGTCTACGAGCAGTACTTC.

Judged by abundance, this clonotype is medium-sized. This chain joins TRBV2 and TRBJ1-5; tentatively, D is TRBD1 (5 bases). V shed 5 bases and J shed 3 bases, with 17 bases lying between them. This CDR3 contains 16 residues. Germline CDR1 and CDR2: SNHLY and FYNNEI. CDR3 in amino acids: CASSQHGGEVNQPQHF. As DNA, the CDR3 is TGTGCCAGCAGTCAACATGGGGGGGAAGTCAATCAGCCCCAGCATTTT.